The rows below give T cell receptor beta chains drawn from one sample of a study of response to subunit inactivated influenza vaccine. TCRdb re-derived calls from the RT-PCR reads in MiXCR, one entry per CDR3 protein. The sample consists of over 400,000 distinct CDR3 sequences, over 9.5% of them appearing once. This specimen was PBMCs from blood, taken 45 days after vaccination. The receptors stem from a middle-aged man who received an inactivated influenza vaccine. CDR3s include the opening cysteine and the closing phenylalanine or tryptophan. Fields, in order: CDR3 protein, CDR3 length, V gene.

CDR3 protein: CAISDGYF
CDR3 length: 8
V gene: TRBV10-3

CDR3 protein: CASSRTDSVTDTQYF
CDR3 length: 15
V gene: TRBV6-2/TRBV6-3

CDR3 protein: CAIGASGRKDTQYF
CDR3 length: 14
V gene: TRBV10-3

CDR3 protein: CAINRQGLRDEQYF
CDR3 length: 14
V gene: TRBV10-3

CDR3 protein: CASSEMWTSSAPLHF
CDR3 length: 15
V gene: TRBV6-1

CDR3 protein: CASSLMTGYTGELFF
CDR3 length: 15
V gene: TRBV11-2

CDR3 protein: CASSLLTGLESPLHF
CDR3 length: 15
V gene: TRBV5-1

CDR3 protein: CASSLREVVDGYTF
CDR3 length: 14
V gene: TRBV5-5

CDR3 protein: CCARDWDRRGNTEAFF
CDR3 length: 16
V gene: TRBV20-1

CDR3 protein: CASSYGTGKFRPQHF
CDR3 length: 15
V gene: TRBV12-3/TRBV12-4

CDR3 protein: CASSASTSGTQYF
CDR3 length: 13
V gene: TRBV9

CDR3 protein: CASSASWPTDTQYF
CDR3 length: 14
V gene: TRBV5-5

CDR3 protein: CASSRPGSQETQYF
CDR3 length: 14
V gene: TRBV7-6

CDR3 protein: CASARGESAYEQYF
CDR3 length: 14
V gene: TRBV12-3/TRBV12-4

CDR3 protein: CASSLAVSGGYNEQFF
CDR3 length: 16
V gene: TRBV7-2

CDR3 protein: CSAARSGIETQYF
CDR3 length: 13
V gene: TRBV20-1

CDR3 protein: CASSLGGGDPEAFF
CDR3 length: 14
V gene: TRBV12-3/TRBV12-4

CDR3 protein: CSAREGNTEAFF
CDR3 length: 12
V gene: TRBV20-1

CDR3 protein: CAIATGDYEQYF
CDR3 length: 12
V gene: TRBV10-3

CDR3 protein: CASSEQGADTQYF
CDR3 length: 13
V gene: TRBV2

CDR3 protein: CASSFQAGAGEKLFF
CDR3 length: 15
V gene: TRBV12-3/TRBV12-4

CDR3 protein: CASSVALRTAKTQETQYF
CDR3 length: 18
V gene: TRBV7-8

CDR3 protein: CASSVTDRGPVEQYF
CDR3 length: 15
V gene: TRBV9

CDR3 protein: CASSFGGLNTGELFF
CDR3 length: 15
V gene: TRBV7-9

CDR3 protein: CSARGEIGWPDTQYF
CDR3 length: 15
V gene: TRBV20-1

CDR3 protein: CASSRPLLAGYEQYF
CDR3 length: 15
V gene: TRBV3-1

CDR3 protein: CATGSGRAADTQYF
CDR3 length: 14
V gene: TRBV24-1

CDR3 protein: CASSLDIQGVGYEQYF
CDR3 length: 16
V gene: TRBV7-6

CDR3 protein: CSASPAGGTSGRTYEQYF
CDR3 length: 18
V gene: TRBV20-1

CDR3 protein: CASSSETGVSYEQYF
CDR3 length: 15
V gene: TRBV2

CDR3 protein: CASSQAAGQGAFEQYF
CDR3 length: 16
V gene: TRBV4-1

CDR3 protein: CASSQELPTGKSFYEQYF
CDR3 length: 18
V gene: TRBV4-2

CDR3 protein: CSVERHTNTEAFF
CDR3 length: 13
V gene: TRBV29-1

CDR3 protein: CASSWPGLERRTQYF
CDR3 length: 15
V gene: TRBV7-2

CDR3 protein: CASSFQTGRYEQYF
CDR3 length: 14
V gene: TRBV12-3/TRBV12-4

CDR3 protein: CASSLVGTGSNQPQHF
CDR3 length: 16
V gene: TRBV7-2

CDR3 protein: CASSFSQSSYNEQFF
CDR3 length: 15
V gene: TRBV27

CDR3 protein: CSAREAGDISYNEQFF
CDR3 length: 16
V gene: TRBV20-1

CDR3 protein: CSAPNANTGELFF
CDR3 length: 13
V gene: TRBV29-1

CDR3 protein: CATSRDQETQYF
CDR3 length: 12
V gene: TRBV15

CDR3 protein: CSATRVYGYTF
CDR3 length: 11
V gene: TRBV20-1

CDR3 protein: CASSLLGYEQYF
CDR3 length: 12
V gene: TRBV5-1

CDR3 protein: CASSLDAGQGVYEQYF
CDR3 length: 16
V gene: TRBV5-8

CDR3 protein: CAISEQGAGGEQYF
CDR3 length: 14
V gene: TRBV10-3

CDR3 protein: CASSYAVENTEAFF
CDR3 length: 14
V gene: TRBV6-5

CDR3 protein: CASSLSGHNYNEQFF
CDR3 length: 15
V gene: TRBV7-2

CDR3 protein: CASSFGGVFSGELFF
CDR3 length: 15
V gene: TRBV28

CDR3 protein: CASSLPGTGLYEQYF
CDR3 length: 15
V gene: TRBV27

CDR3 protein: CASSLRRTALNEQFF
CDR3 length: 15
V gene: TRBV11-2

CDR3 protein: CATSGKTSGLSDTQYF
CDR3 length: 16
V gene: TRBV24-1

CDR3 protein: CASSLGESPLLF
CDR3 length: 12
V gene: TRBV12-3/TRBV12-4

CDR3 protein: CASNQGGQGAYEQFF
CDR3 length: 15
V gene: TRBV12-3/TRBV12-4

CDR3 protein: CSARAVGPRDEQFF
CDR3 length: 14
V gene: TRBV20-1

CDR3 protein: CASSIWGQSSYNEQFF
CDR3 length: 16
V gene: TRBV28

CDR3 protein: CASSPGEAAGNTIYF
CDR3 length: 15
V gene: TRBV5-1